What follows are 22 T cell receptor beta chains derived from one specimen sequenced in a study of blood T cell repertoires in COVID-19. The method was immunoSEQ multiplex PCR; TCRdb's version includes in-frame clones alone and lacks a portion of them. The sample records about 140,000 clones, 75% to 90% being singletons. Material: peripheral blood. Receptors were obtained from a woman of 80 years or more with acute or convalescent COVID-19.

The chain recombines TRBV27 with TRBJ2-7; 7 bases match TRBD2. In germline, CDR1 is MNHEY, CDR2 SMNVEV (reference sequence). After removal of 6 bases from V and 0 bases from J, the junction contained 11 bases not matched to a gene. The CDR3 contains 16 residues. CDR3 amino acids: CASSGLAEKFSYEQYF. The CDR3 nucleotides read TGTGCCAGCAGCGGGCTAGCGGAAAAATTCTCCTACGAGCAGTACTTC.

This chain uses TRBV11-2 with TRBJ1-1; D is possibly TRBD1 (5 bases). This CDR3 spans 14 amino acids. The germline V gene encodes CDR1 SGHAT and CDR2 FQNNGV. Trimming pared 7 bases from V and 0 bases from J, leaving 12 bases between. This CDR3 reads CASKAGRMNTEAFF. CDR3 DNA sequence: TGTGCCAGCAAAGCGGGACGGATGAACACTGAAGCTTTCTTT.

The chain couples TRBV28 to TRBJ2-7; TRBD1 matches 7 bases. Germline-derived CDR1 and CDR2 are MDHEN and SYDVKM. CDR3 size: 16 residues. V was clipped by 2 bases and J by 4 bases; unmatched bases: 11. The CDR3 nucleotides are TGTGCCAGCAGTTTACACAAAACAGGGGTCTGGTACGAGCAGTACTTC. Protein: CASSLHKTGVWYEQYF.

This sequence joins TRBV2 and TRBJ1-1; possibly TRBD1 for D (5 bases). The CDR3 runs 13 residues. Trimming pared 5 bases from V and 1 base from J, leaving 8 bases between. CDR1 is SNHLY, CDR2 FYNNEI, per germline. This chain's CDR3 is CASSSTGNTEAFF. The CDR3, as DNA: TGTGCCAGCAGTTCAACAGGGAACACTGAAGCTTTCTTT.

The CDR3 reads CASSEERVTYNEQFF. The CDR3 DNA is TGTGCCAGCAGTGAAGAGCGAGTCACCTACAATGAGCAGTTCTTC. The chain couples TRBV2 to TRBJ2-1, with no clear D. CDR1 and CDR2 from the germline V gene are SNHLY and FYNNEI. The V and J ends lost 1 base and 2 bases respectively, with 9 bases between them. The CDR3 is made up of 15 amino acids.

The chain links TRBV10-3 to TRBJ1-2; 8 nucleotides line up with TRBD1. CDR3 length equals 14 residues. Germline V gives CDR1 ENHRY, CDR2 SYGVKD. The V gene end was trimmed by 10 bases and the J gene end by 4 bases; junction bases not matched to a gene: 11. The chain's CDR3 is CATFDRGYGYGYTF. The CDR3 nucleotides read TGTGCCACCTTTGACAGGGGATATGGCTATGGCTACACCTTC.

J is TRBJ2-3 and V is TRBV12-2; the table's D call of TRBD2 was not tested on the DNA. TRBV12-2 is a documented pseudogene. There are 16 residues in the CDR3. CDR3 coding DNA: TGTGCAAGTCGCTTAAACGGTCGAGAGCTCACAGATACGCAGTATTTT. This encodes CASRLNGRELTDTQYF.

The J gene is TRBJ2-7, the V gene TRBV19, with D tentatively TRBD1 (6 bases). This CDR3 has 17 residues. Trimming left V 5 bases short and J 2 bases short, with 22 bases between. The germline gives CDR1 LNHDA, CDR2 SQIVND (reference sequence). This CDR3 reads CASSPIVTGTRTYEQYF. CDR3 bases: TGTGCCAGTAGTCCTATTGTCACCGGGACACGAACCTACGAGCAGTACTTC.

This rearrangement joins TRBV18 to TRBJ2-2; possible D gene TRBD1, 8 bases. Trimming removed 1 base from V and 4 bases from J, with 16 bases in between. The length of the CDR3 is 17 residues. The germline V gene has CDR1 KGHSH and CDR2 LQKENI. The DNA of the CDR3 is TGTGCCAGCTCACCACGCGGGGGAACAGGGGGCACCGGGGAGCTGTTTTTT. Residues: CASSPRGGTGGTGELFF.

The chain has TRBV3-1 (or the pseudogene TRBV3-2) and TRBJ1-6; D gene ambiguous. The CDR3 is 12 residues long. The germline V gene encodes CDR1 LGHDT and CDR2 YNNKEL (reference sequence). V was pared by 6 bases and J by 8 bases, with 8 bases between. The CDR3 DNA follows: TGTGCCAGCAGTCTTTCTGATTCACCCCTCCACTTT. It encodes CASSLSDSPLHF.

The V and J genes are TRBV6-2 or TRBV6-3 and TRBJ2-7; 7 bases fit TRBD2. The length of the CDR3 is 16 residues. J gave up 6 bases and V 4 bases, and 15 bases lay outside the gene matches. CDR1 and CDR2 (germline): MNHEY, SVGEGT. The CDR3 DNA follows: TGTGCCAGCAGTTTGGGGGAGGGGCAGACAGCGATCGAGCAGTACTTC. Protein product: CASSLGEGQTAIEQYF.

This chain uses TRBV4-1 with TRBJ2-5; the match to TRBD2 covers 13 bases. Trimming removed 4 bases from V and 5 bases from J; junction bases left unmatched: 19. This CDR3 has 20 residues. From germline, CDR1 is MGHRA and CDR2 YSYEKL. CDR3 DNA sequence: TGCGCCAGCAGCCGCTTTTCCACGACTAGCGGGGGGAATTTTGGGGAGACCCAGTACTTC. This sequence encodes CASSRFSTTSGGNFGETQYF.

This chain links TRBV19 with TRBJ1-4, with 8 positions matching TRBD1. The CDR3 covers 14 residues. The V and J ends lost 6 bases and 6 bases, in that order; junction bases with no gene match: 6. The germline gives CDR1 LNHDA, CDR2 SQIVND (reference sequence). The CDR3 spells CASRRQGSHEKLFF. CDR3 DNA sequence: TGTGCCAGTAGGAGACAGGGGTCTCATGAAAAACTGTTTTTT. Together with reference TRBV19 and TRBJ1-4, the CDR3 gives the full variable domain: DGGITQSPKYLFRKEGQNVTLSCEQNLNHDAMYWYRQDPGQGLRLIYYSQIVNDFQKGDIAEGYSVSREKKESFPLTVTSAQKNPTAFYLCASRRQGSHEKLFFGSGTQLSVL.

In the case of this clone: One junction end does not reproduce the germline sequence, and a read error may be involved. This rearrangement joins TRBV11-2 to TRBJ1-3; D perhaps matches TRBD1 (6 bases). The CDR3 runs 15 residues. In germline, CDR1 is SGHAT, CDR2 FQNNGV. The CDR3 DNA reads TGTGCCAGCAGTTTAGGTCCAGGGGCTGGAAACACCATATATTTT. Protein product: CASSLGPGAGNTIYF.

A few counts support this clone. J is TRBJ2-7 and V is TRBV24-1; tentatively, D is TRBD2 (6 bases). Trimming removed 3 bases from V and 4 bases from J, with 15 bases in between. The CDR3 extends over 15 amino acids. Germline values: CDR1 KGHDR, CDR2 SFDVKD. The CDR3 DNA sequence: TGTGCCACCAGTGATCCACTGGCGGGGCCTTACGAGCAGTACTTC. It translates to CATSDPLAGPYEQYF.

This chain connects TRBV2 to TRBJ1-1; perhaps TRBD1 as D (5 bases). The CDR3 sequence is 12 residues long. Germline loops: CDR1 SNHLY, CDR2 FYNNEI. V lost 6 bases and J lost 7, with 12 bases in between. The CDR3 DNA is TGTGCCAGCAGCGCAGACAGTCGTGAAGCTTTCTTT. Protein product: CASSADSREAFF. Complete variable domain (other parts from reference TRBV2 and TRBJ1-1): EPEVTQTPSHQVTQMGQEVILRCVPISNHLYFYWYRQILGQKVEFLVSFYNNEISEKSEIFDDQFSVERPDGSNFTLKIRSTKLEDSAMYFCASSADSREAFFGQGTRLTVV.

This chain links TRBV7-2 with TRBJ1-5; a possible D gene is TRBD1 (6 bases). Germline CDR1 reads SGHTA; CDR2 reads FQGNSA. The ends were cut back, 2 bases at V and 7 bases at J, with 9 bases in the middle. The CDR3 covers 13 residues. CDR3 sequence reads: CASSLRGGQPQHF. The CDR3 DNA sequence: TGTGCCAGCAGCTTACGCGGGGGCCAGCCCCAGCATTTT.

Only one count was recorded for this clone. The chain has TRBV13 and TRBJ1-2; 8 nucleotides align to TRBD1. CDR3 size: 20 residues. Germline CDR1 and CDR2: PRHDT and FYEKMQ (reference sequence). V was clipped by 4 bases and J by 2 bases; unmatched bases: 21. The CDR3 coding sequence is TGTGCCAGCAGCTCCGGCAGGGGGCTATCCCGCATAAAGTCCAACTATGGCTACACCTTC. This gives the protein CASSSGRGLSRIKSNYGYTF.

CDR3 protein: CASSLEPEGETQYF. The CDR3 DNA is TGTGCCAGCAGCTTGGAACCGGAGGGAGAGACCCAGTACTTC. The rearrangement links TRBV5-4 to TRBJ2-5; a weak D match, TRBD2 (6 bases). Germline values: CDR1 SGHNT, CDR2 YYREEE (reference sequence). This CDR3 has 14 amino acids. Trimming took off 0 bases at V and 4 bases at J, with 10 bases between the two ends.

The V call is TRBV9, the J call TRBJ2-1; possible D gene TRBD2, 6 bases. The germline CDR1 and CDR2 sequences are SGDLS and YYNGEE. The CDR3 spans 17 residues. With 0 bases removed from V and 0 bases from J, the gap between germline ends came to 13 bases. The DNA of the CDR3 is TGTGCCAGCAGCGTAGCTAGCGTGCGGAGCTCCTACAATGAGCAGTTCTTC. Amino acids: CASSVASVRSSYNEQFF.

The V gene is TRBV5-1, the J gene TRBJ2-1; 8 bases align to TRBD2. CDR3 size: 17 residues. Per germline, CDR1 SGHRS and CDR2 YFSETQ. V lost 4 bases to trimming and J lost 6 bases; unmatched junction nucleotides: 15. The CDR3 is CASSQRSSGMGSNEQFF. The CDR3 coding sequence is TGCGCCAGCAGCCAACGTAGTAGCGGGATGGGTAGCAATGAGCAGTTCTTC.

This chain connects TRBV18 to TRBJ1-2; 11 nucleotides match TRBD1. The CDR3 is made up of 18 amino acids. The V and J ends lost 2 bases and 7 bases, in that order; junction bases with no gene match: 15. CDR1 and CDR2 (germline): KGHSH, LQKENI. DNA of the CDR3: TGTGCCAGCTCACCATCGGACAGGGGGCGCGGTCTTTCGGGTGGCTACACCTTC. Its protein is CASSPSDRGRGLSGGYTF.